Below, 19 T cell receptor beta chains from the same sample are listed, as sequenced in a study of T cells in women clearing cervical HPV infection. The table came from immunoSEQ multiplex PCR; TCRdb's copy has only in-frame clones and leaves some out. The sample holds fewer than 35,000 clones. The specimen sequenced was blood buffy coat. These TCRs come from a woman aged 18 to 75 with a cervical HPV16 infection that either progressed to CIN3+ or cleared (not recorded which).

A remark on this clone: Read sequence stops 3 residues before the CDR3 end, and the germline J gene provides the missing end. Other DNA sequences of this sample code for an identical CDR3. The chain combines TRBV18 with TRBJ2-5, with D perhaps TRBD2 (5 bases). The CDR3 has 15 amino acids. Trimming took 3 bases from V and 1 from J, leaving 12 bases between them. Per germline, CDR1 KGHSH and CDR2 LQKENI. The DNA read from the CDR3 is TGTGCCAGCTCACCTAGGAGCGGAGTCCAAGAGACC. This translates into CASSPRSGVQET. The whole CDR3 region reads CASSPRSGVQETQYF. Full variable domain (remainder filled in from reference TRBV18 and TRBJ2-5): NAGVMQNPRHLVRRRGQEARLRCSPMKGHSHVYWYRQLPEEGLKFMVYLQKENIIDESGMPKERFSAEFPKEGPSILRIQQVVRGDSAAYFCASSPRSGVQETQYFGPGTRLLVL.

A note on this clone: The read terminates 3 residues ahead of where the CDR3 ends, so the germline J gene completes it. This rearrangement joins TRBV11-2 to TRBJ1-2; TRBD1 matches 9 bases. The CDR3 totals 14 residues. The V gene's germline CDR1 is SGHAT and CDR2 FQNNGV. Trimming took 5 bases from V and 6 from J; bases not matched to a gene: 7. The chain's CDR3 is CASSLTRTGDGYTF. Partial CDR3 DNA: TGTGCCAGCAGCCTTACGAGGACAGGGGATGGC.

Points on this clone: The CDR3 goes on 3 residues after the read ends, and that part is filled in from the germline J gene. The rearrangement uses TRBV11-3 and TRBJ2-4; D not certain. CDR1 and CDR2 (germline): SGHNT, YENEEA. Trimming left V 6 bases short and J 0 bases short, with 12 bases between. CDR3 size: 15 residues. The sequenced CDR3 bases are TGTGCCAGCAGTCACACACCGATAGCCAAAAACATT. Its translation is CASSHTPIAKNI. The whole CDR3 is CASSHTPIAKNIQYF.

A word on this clone: The read gets to within 3 residues of the CDR3 end, and the germline J gene fills in the rest. The chain has TRBV5-1 and TRBJ2-7; 7 nucleotides line up with TRBD1. The germline CDR1 and CDR2 sequences are SGHRS and YFSETQ. CDR3 length: 13 residues. Trimming at V came to 4 bases and at J to 0 bases, leaving 1 base not matched to a gene. The CDR3 is CASSGDSSYEQYF. CDR3 DNA, as far as it was read: TGCGCCAGCAGCGGGGACAGCTCCTACGAG.

As to this clone: Sequencing ends 3 residues short of the CDR3 end; the germline J gene provides the rest. The rearrangement joins TRBV30 to TRBJ2-7, with 8 bases that match TRBD2. V trimming: 1 base; J trimming: 3 bases; junction bases outside the gene matches: 2. Germline V gives CDR1 GTSNPN, CDR2 SVGIG (reference sequence). The CDR3 has 13 amino acids. The sequenced part of the CDR3 DNA is TGTGCCTGGAGTGCGGGACTAGGCTACGAG. It specifies CAWSAGLGYE. The entire CDR3 protein is CAWSAGLGYEQYF.

Note on this clone: Read coverage stops 3 residues before the CDR3 terminus; the germline J gene supplies the remainder. This sequence joins TRBV19 and TRBJ2-2; 7 bases match TRBD1. This CDR3 region has 16 residues. From germline, CDR1 is LNHDA and CDR2 SQIVND (reference sequence). The V gene end was trimmed by 3 bases and the J gene end by 7 bases; junction bases not matched to a gene: 11. The CDR3 spells CASSIERGRRDGELFF. CDR3 DNA (partial): TGTGCCAGTAGTATCGAGAGGGGGCGCAGGGACGGGGAG.

Remarks on this clone: The read stops 3 residues short of the end of the CDR3; the missing end is completed from the germline J gene. J is TRBJ2-5 and V is TRBV5-1; D may be TRBD1 (5 bases). The CDR3 spans 14 residues. Germline CDR1 and CDR2: SGHRS and YFSETQ. The germline V and J ends were trimmed by 0 bases and 4 bases, with 10 bases remaining between them. The sequenced CDR3 bases are TGCGCCAGCAGCTTGGGGACAACGGGAGAGACC. Amino acids: CASSLGTTGET. The whole CDR3 region reads CASSLGTTGETQYF.

As concerns this clone: The CDR3 extends 3 residues past the end of the read, so its final part is completed from the germline J gene. The genes are TRBV7-9 and TRBJ2-7; 7 bases map to TRBD2. The germline V gene has CDR1 SEHNR and CDR2 FQNEAQ (reference sequence). J gave up 5 bases and V 10 bases, and 8 bases lay outside the gene matches. This CDR3 contains 12 residues. The CDR3 loop is CATAGVSDEQYF. Partial CDR3 DNA: TGTGCCACCGCGGGGGTAAGCGACGAG.

In regard to this clone: Sequence at one end of the junction differs from germline and may be a read error. The sequenced fragment ends 3 residues before the CDR3 boundary, so the rest is inferred from the germline J gene. The same CDR3 is also encoded by other DNA sequences in this sample. The rearrangement uses TRBV19 and TRBJ1-3, with TRBD1 identical over 7 bases. CDR3 size: 15 residues. CDR1 is LNHDA and CDR2 is SQIVND in the germline V gene (reference sequence). The CDR3 loop is CASSPRTGPGNTIYF. The sequenced part of the CDR3 DNA is TGTGCCAGTAGTCCCCGGACAGGACCTGGAAACACT.

In regard to this clone: The read falls 3 residues short of the CDR3 end, and the missing part is taken from the germline J gene. The chain employs TRBV7-7 and TRBJ1-2, with D possibly TRBD1 on 5 matching bases. The germline CDR1 and CDR2 sequences are SSHAT and FNYEAQ (reference sequence). The CDR3 has 15 residues. The covered CDR3 bases are TGTGCCAGCAGCTCGGGACTAGCGAGCTACAATGAC. It specifies CASSSGLASYND. The entire CDR3 protein is CASSSGLASYNDYTF.

With respect to this clone: The CDR3 is cut off 3 residues early in the read; its end comes from the germline J gene. This rearrangement joins TRBV20-1 to TRBJ2-7; perhaps TRBD2 as D (6 bases). Trimming cost V 3 bases and J 2 bases, with 11 bases left between them. Germline CDR1 DFQATT, CDR2 SNEGSKA (reference sequence). The CDR3 sequence is 13 residues long. The sequenced CDR3 bases are TGCAGTGCTAGGGAGGAGGGCCCCTACGAG. Translation: CSAREEGPYE. In full, the CDR3 reads CSAREEGPYEQYF.

The chain's CDR3 is CSAPGLNEQFF. The part of the CDR3 DNA that was read is TGCAGTGCCCCGGGACTCAATGAG. This chain joins TRBV20-1 and TRBJ2-1, with a weak D call TRBD2 (6 bases). The read terminates 3 residues before the CDR3 end, so the remaining end is supplied by the germline J gene. Per germline, CDR1 DFQATT and CDR2 SNEGSKA (reference sequence). The CDR3 length is 11 residues. Trimming pared 6 bases from V and 6 bases from J, leaving 9 bases between.

The CDR3 loop is CASSQDPKVYEQFF. Incomplete CDR3 DNA: TGTGCCAGCAGCCAAGACCCCAAGGTCTATGAG. The rearrangement links TRBV14 to TRBJ2-1; D gene uncertain. The sequence runs out 3 residues before the end of the CDR3; the remainder is reconstructed from the germline J gene. Deletions cut 0 bases from V and 8 bases from J, with 11 bases between. This CDR3 is built from 14 residues. Germline assignment: CDR1 SGHDN and CDR2 FVKESK.

As to this clone: The read terminates 3 residues before the CDR3 end, so the remaining end is supplied by the germline J gene. The V call is TRBV2, the J call TRBJ2-2, with a weak D call TRBD1 (6 bases). The CDR3 is made up of 14 amino acids. CDR1 and CDR2 from the germline V gene are SNHLY and FYNNEI. The sequenced part of the CDR3 DNA is TGTGCCAGCTCTACTCCGGGACAAGGAGAAAAG. Translated: CASSTPGQGEK. The CDR3, in full, reads CASSTPGQGEKLFF.

Remarks on this clone: The CDR3 is cut off 3 residues early in the read; its end comes from the germline J gene. The chain uses TRBV20-1 and TRBJ1-2, with TRBD1 matching over 8 bases. CDR3 length equals 13 residues. The V gene end was trimmed by 3 bases and the J gene end by 4 bases; junction bases not matched to a gene: 4. Germline loops: CDR1 DFQATT, CDR2 SNEGSKA (reference sequence). CDR3: CSASPTGAYGYTF. Partial CDR3 DNA: TGCAGTGCTAGCCCGACAGGGGCCTATGGC.

CDR3 sequence: CASSLISTARGHPLHF. The sequenced part of the CDR3 DNA is TGTGCCAGCAGTTTAATTTCGACAGCCCGTGGTCACCCC. This chain uses TRBV28 with TRBJ1-6; a possible D gene is TRBD1 (5 bases). The read ends 3 residues before the CDR3 terminus; that terminus is restored from the germline J gene. Per the germline V gene, CDR1 is MDHEN and CDR2 is SYDVKM. CDR3 length equals 16 residues.

Remarks on this clone: From the germline J gene comes the end of the CDR3, since the read stops 3 residues before it. The chain employs TRBV6-2 or TRBV6-3 and TRBJ2-3, with 10 bases aligning to TRBD2. Germline V lookup: CDR1 MNHEY, CDR2 SVGEGT. Trimming at V came to 6 bases and at J to 5 bases, leaving 5 bases not matched to a gene. There are 14 residues in the CDR3. The sequenced CDR3 bases are TGTGCCAGCAGCCGACTAGCGGGCAGAGATACG. This encodes CASSRLAGRDT. The CDR3, in full, reads CASSRLAGRDTQYF.

Concerning this clone: The CDR3 goes on 3 residues after the read ends, and that part is filled in from the germline J gene. The rearrangement links TRBV11-2 to TRBJ1-1; a weak D match, TRBD1 (6 bases). The CDR3 length is 14 residues. The germline V gene encodes CDR1 SGHAT and CDR2 FQNNGV. The germline V and J ends were trimmed by 7 bases and 4 bases, with 16 bases remaining between them. The covered CDR3 bases are TGTGCCAGCACCTTTACAGGGCGGTCCACTGAA. Protein product: CASTFTGRSTE. The full CDR3 is CASTFTGRSTEAFF.

In the case of this clone: With the read ending 3 residues before the CDR3 end, the germline J gene is used to fill in that end. V is TRBV10-3 and J is TRBJ1-5; tentatively, D is TRBD1 (5 bases). Germline V gives CDR1 ENHRY, CDR2 SYGVKD. This CDR3 comprises 17 residues. Trimming took off 2 bases at V and 6 bases at J, with 20 bases between the two ends. CDR3 DNA (partial): TGTGCCATCAGTGAGGGGCTGGGAAGGGGATGGGGTCAGCCC. It is translated as CAISEGLGRGWGQP. The whole CDR3 sequence is CAISEGLGRGWGQPQHF.